Listed here is a single TCR beta chain. The entry originates in a study of blood T cell repertoires in COVID-19. Study at large: T cells, B-cell-depleted T cells, or PBMCs supplied cDNA or gDNA.

Seattle participants joined during active infection and were tracked over time. Original analysis: Scientists estimated how many nucleated cells there were by amplifying reference gene primers. Generated by immunoSEQ multiplex PCR, the TCRdb table keeps only in-frame clones and is missing some. That table gives V, J and clone size, and the DNA gave D and trimming. The sample consists of 120,000 or so clones, around 90% of them appearing once. Germline CDR1 and CDR2: MNHEY and SVGEGT. The V end was cut by 6 bases, the J end by 1 base, with 13 bases between. The CDR3 is 14 amino acids. J is TRBJ2-7 and V is TRBV6-2 or TRBV6-3; D remains unclear. The origin of this receptor is a woman aged 55 to 70 with COVID-19, enrolled during active disease. What was sequenced was peripheral blood. CDR3 nucleotide sequence: TGTGCCAGCAGCCTTAGACATACATCCTACGAGCAGTACTTC. Translating it yields CASSLRHTSYEQYF.